This TCR beta chain was profiled in a study of human T cells and chemical hapten exposure. For the study at large: Doses of diphenylcyclopropenone went to the patients' scalps weekly throughout the approximately 22-week study.

Trimming took 6 bases from V and 3 from J; bases not matched to a gene: 7. Germline CDR1 SQVTM, CDR2 ANQGSEA. CDR3 size: 13 residues. Time point defined: patch test 1, 2 weeks after DPC sensitization. Regarding treatment: therapeutic diphenylcyclopropenone sensitization with weekly scalp DPC. Alopecia patients deemed DPC-suitable, aged 18 to 70, excluding pregnancy. TCRdb analysed the RACE reads with MiXCR anew, one entry per CDR3 protein. The top ten clones hold 8.4% of a sample with some 350,000 distinct CDR3 sequences, around 7% of them seen once. The chain carries TRBV29-1 and TRBJ1-1; 7 bases are shared with TRBD1. The source material was whole blood, sampled in connection with sensitization to the hapten diphenylcyclopropenone (DPC). The source of this sequence is a woman under 30 with alopecia areata. Some clones in this sample may be carry-over from other donors' samples. The CDR3 reads CSVGQAVDTEAFF. CDR3 DNA: TGCAGCGTAGGACAGGCCGTGGACACTGAAGCTTTCTTT.